The clone carrying this T cell receptor (beta chain) was picked up a small number of times. The CDR3 runs to 15 residues. J was trimmed by 3 bases and V by 2 bases; bases with no gene match: 7. CDR1 is MNHNS, CDR2 SASEGT, per germline. These data originate in a study of T cells in Graves' hyperthyroidism and ophthalmopathy. Study-level background: Specimen type is peripheral blood, collected at initial diagnosis prior to any treatment.

Authors of the study amplified TCR beta CDR3 regions from RNA transcripts. Carried out on the TCR CDR3, a first-round RT-PCR used the HTBI primer set. MiXCR was run by TCRdb on the multiplex PCR reads, yielding one entry per CDR3 protein. The top ten clones hold around 30% of a sample with nearly 750,000 distinct CDR3 sequences, 30% to 40% of them seen once. Clinical symptoms, serum thyroxine, TRAb, thyroid ultrasound and orbital computed tomography informed diagnoses. This chain links TRBV6-1 with TRBJ2-7; the match to TRBD2 covers 7 bases. Material for sequencing was blood. This sequence originates from a woman aged 40 to 50 with Graves' hyperthyroidism. Here the CDR3 reads CASSEISGGGYEQYF. Written as DNA, the CDR3 is TGTGCCAGCAGTGAAATCTCGGGAGGAGGCTACGAGCAGTACTTC.